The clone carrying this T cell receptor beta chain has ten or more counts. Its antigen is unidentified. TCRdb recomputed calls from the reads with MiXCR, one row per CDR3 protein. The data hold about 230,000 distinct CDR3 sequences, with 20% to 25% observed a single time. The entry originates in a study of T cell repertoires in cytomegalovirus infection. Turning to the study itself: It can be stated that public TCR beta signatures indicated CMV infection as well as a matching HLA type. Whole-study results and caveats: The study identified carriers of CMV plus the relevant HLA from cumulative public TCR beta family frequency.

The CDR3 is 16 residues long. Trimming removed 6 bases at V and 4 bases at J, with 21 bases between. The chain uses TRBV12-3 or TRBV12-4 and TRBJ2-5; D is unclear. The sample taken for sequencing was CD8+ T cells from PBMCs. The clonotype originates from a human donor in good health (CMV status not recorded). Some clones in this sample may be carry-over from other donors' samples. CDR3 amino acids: CASSLLGELERETQYF. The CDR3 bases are TGTGCCAGCAGCCTCCTCGGAGAGCTAGAAAGAGAGACCCAGTACTTC.